This T cell receptor (beta chain) was recorded in a study of chronic HIV infection and antiretroviral therapy (dated by TCRdb to the mid-2010s). With respect to this clonotype: It has no known antigen specificity. A read error may explain this, as a much larger clone is one base away.

The library was made by 5' RACE. Sequencing instrument: Illumina MiSeq. TCRdb reprocessed the public reads (quality trimming at Q25 with fastp, clone calling with MiXCR) and kept in-frame beta chains. Under each unique CDR3 protein, matching rows form one entry showing the most common genes and DNA. The sample contains around 31,000 distinct CDR3 sequences, about 8.6% of them found a single time. The ten largest account for over 2% of the sample. Its CDR3 holds 16 amino acids, cysteine through phenylalanine. CDR3 DNA is the only sequence kept; it has 48 bases, read in frame from the first base. CDR1 and CDR2, per the germline V gene, are MNHEY and SVGAGI.

The chain is assembled from TRBV6-5 and TRBJ2-1; 9 junctional bases match TRBD1. This TCR derives from an adult who had HIV and had not received antiretroviral therapy, or was an uninfected healthy control (not recorded which). The sequenced sample was peripheral blood. The CDR3 has the sequence CASSVSGQGLYNEQLF. DNA sequence: TGTGCCAGCAGTGTATCGGGACAGGGTCTCTACAATGAGCAGTTATTC.